This is a list of T cell receptor beta chains from one sample in a study of blood T cell repertoires in COVID-19. Clones were read by immunoSEQ multiplex PCR, and TCRdb kept only the in-frame ones, dropping some. The table records about 110,000 clones, around 89% of them present only once. Sequencing was performed on peripheral blood. The receptors derive from a woman of 80 years or more with acute or convalescent COVID-19. Both conserved end residues are part of each CDR3. The D gene is left open where the match is weak. Rows may omit the clone size; those that give it use once, few, many or a size class.

size	D	J	V	CDR3	DNA
once	-	TRBJ1-2	TRBV7-9	CASSLGAQANYGYTF	TGTGCCAGCAGCTTGGGGGCCCAAGCTAACTATGGCTACACCTTC
-	-	TRBJ2-2	TRBV5-4	CASSLGSGEFAGELFF	TGTGCCAGCAGCTTGGGTTCAGGGGAATTCGCCGGGGAGCTGTTTTTT
few	-	TRBJ2-7	TRBV30	CAWSVPEGGTYEQYF	TGTGCCTGGAGTGTACCTGAGGGGGGGACCTACGAGCAGTACTTC
-	TRBD1	TRBJ1-2	TRBV30	CAWSLGTADYGYTF	TGTGCCTGGAGTCTCGGGACAGCTGACTATGGCTACACCTTC
-	TRBD1	TRBJ1-2	TRBV10-3	CAISTLVRDRDKYGYTF	TGTGCCATCAGTACCCTCGTAAGGGACAGGGACAAATATGGCTACACCTTC
-	TRBD1	TRBJ1-6	TRBV27	CASSWTGDNSPLHF	TGTGCCAGCAGTTGGACAGGGGACAATTCACCCCTCCACTTT
-	TRBD2	TRBJ2-7	TRBV7-8	CASSQGTTKSYEQYF	TGTGCCAGCAGCCAAGGGACTACCAAATCCTACGAGCAGTACTTC
-	TRBD2	TRBJ2-7	TRBV4-1	CASSATRGGTFGYEQYF	TGCGCCAGCAGCGCTACGCGGGGGGGGACCTTCGGATACGAGCAGTACTTC
once	-	TRBJ2-1	TRBV7-2	CASSLAGAGTYNEQFF	TGTGCCAGCAGCTTAGCGGGGGCAGGGACCTACAATGAGCAGTTCTTC
-	-	TRBJ1-5	TRBV29-1	CSAGGGSDQPQHF	TGCAGCGCTGGGGGGGGGAGCGATCAGCCCCAGCATTTT
once	-	TRBJ1-5	TRBV2	CASSGDIRQPQHF	TGTGCCAGCAGTGGGGACATAAGGCAGCCCCAGCATTTT
-	-	TRBJ1-6	TRBV2	CASSVQGENSPLHF	TGTGCCAGCAGCGTACAGGGTGAGAATTCACCCCTCCACTTT
-	TRBD1	TRBJ1-2	TRBV29-1	CSVRGTDSRGYTF	TGCAGCGTCCGGGGGACAGACTCCCGTGGCTACACCTTC
-	-	TRBJ1-4	TRBV28	CATQAQGAPNEKLFF	TGTGCCACCCAAGCCCAAGGGGCTCCCAATGAAAAACTGTTTTTT
-	TRBD2	TRBJ2-3	TRBV24-1	CATETSGLPPSTDTQYF	TGTGCCACCGAGACTAGCGGCCTCCCACCTAGCACAGATACGCAGTATTTT
-	-	TRBJ1-2	TRBV27	CASSLMGNRGRGGSYGYTF	TGTGCCAGCAGTTTAATGGGTAACCGTGGCAGGGGAGGGAGCTATGGCTACACCTTC
-	-	TRBJ1-6	TRBV5-7	CASSNPGQTNSPLHF	TGTGCCAGCAGCAATCCGGGACAAACTAATTCACCCCTCCACTTT
-	-	TRBJ1-4	TRBV5-1	CASSLVGPEGKLFF	TGCGCCAGCAGCTTGGTAGGACCCGAGGGAAAACTGTTTTTT
-	-	TRBJ1-4	TRBV5-5	CASSWLAGEKLFF	TGTGCCAGCAGCTGGCTGGCGGGGGAAAAACTGTTTTTT
-	TRBD1	TRBJ2-7	TRBV6-5	CASSTGPRSYEQYF	TGTGCCAGCTCGACAGGGCCCCGGTCCTACGAGCAGTACTTC
-	TRBD1	TRBJ1-2	TRBV24-1	CATSHAGTGDNYGYTF	TGTGCCACCAGCCACGCCGGGACAGGGGATAACTATGGCTACACCTTC
-	-	TRBJ2-5	TRBV7-2	CASSLMPGRTETQYF	TGTGCCAGCAGCTTGATGCCAGGGCGGACAGAGACCCAGTACTTC
once	TRBD1	TRBJ2-2	TRBV15	CATSRTGGRSGELFF	TGTGCCACCAGTAGGACAGGGGGCAGGAGCGGGGAGCTGTTTTTT
-	-	TRBJ1-2	TRBV30	CAWRSFYGYTF	TGTGCCTGGAGGTCCTTCTATGGCTACACCTTC
-	TRBD2	TRBJ2-3	TRBV6-4	CASSWSGAPTDTQYF	TGTGCCAGCAGTTGGAGCGGGGCCCCCACAGATACGCAGTATTTT
-	-	TRBJ1-1	TRBV27	CASSEHREVRTEAFF	TGTGCCAGCAGTGAACACAGGGAAGTTCGCACTGAAGCTTTCTTT
-	TRBD2	TRBJ2-3	TRBV10-3	CAIGRSGGITDTQYF	TGTGCCATCGGCCGGTCGGGGGGGATAACAGATACGCAGTATTTT
-	-	TRBJ1-2	TRBV24-1	CATSDSDYGYTF	TGTGCCACCAGTGATAGCGACTATGGCTACACCTTC
-	-	TRBJ2-5	TRBV5-1	CASSLLTGRQETQYF	TGCGCCAGCAGCCTCTTGACAGGACGCCAAGAGACCCAGTACTTC
-	-	TRBJ1-6	TRBV5-1	CASGGGAYNSPLHF	TGCGCCAGCGGGGGGGGAGCCTATAATTCACCCCTCCACTTT
-	TRBD1	TRBJ2-1	TRBV5-4	CASSSRDRAPINEQFF	TGTGCCAGCAGCAGCCGGGACAGGGCCCCTATCAATGAGCAGTTCTTC
-	TRBD2	TRBJ2-5	TRBV4-1	CASSQEGALAGETQYF	TGCGCCAGCAGCCAAGAGGGAGCACTAGCGGGTGAGACCCAGTACTTC
-	-	TRBJ1-6	TRBV28	CASTRGAGSPLHF	TGTGCCAGCACCCGAGGAGCCGGTTCACCCCTCCACTTT
-	-	TRBJ1-1	TRBV19	CASRLGQASVFF	TGTGCCAGTCGCCTGGGGCAGGCGTCCGTCTTCTTT
-	TRBD1	TRBJ2-5	TRBV29-1	CSVEEETGGLGETQYF	TGCAGCGTTGAAGAAGAGACAGGGGGCTTGGGGGAGACCCAGTACTTC
-	TRBD1	TRBJ1-2	TRBV5-1	CASTGGLGYTF	TGCGCCAGCACAGGGGGCTTGGGCTACACCTTC
-	TRBD1	TRBJ1-1	TRBV28	CASRQGGTEAFF	TGTGCCAGCAGGCAGGGGGGCACTGAAGCTTTCTTT
-	TRBD2	TRBJ2-3	TRBV7-8	CASSLRLAGLVDTQYF	TGTGCCAGCAGCTTACGACTAGCGGGGTTGGTGGATACGCAGTATTTT
-	-	TRBJ1-6	TRBV9	CASSVVPGPNSPLHF	TGTGCCAGCAGCGTAGTTCCAGGGCCTAATTCACCCCTCCACTTT
-	-	TRBJ2-7	TRBV9	CASSVGDDRWSYEQYF	TGTGCCAGCAGCGTAGGAGACGACAGGTGGAGCTACGAGCAGTACTTC
-	-	TRBJ1-5	TRBV28	CASSFPQGNQPQHF	TGTGCCAGCAGTTTCCCGCAGGGCAATCAGCCCCAGCATTTT
-	-	TRBJ2-2	TRBV11-2	CASSPRLVSANTGELFF	TGTGCCAGCAGCCCAAGACTAGTCTCGGCGAACACCGGGGAGCTGTTTTTT
-	-	TRBJ2-7	TRBV19	CASSTTASYEQYF	TGTGCCAGTAGTACGACAGCGTCCTACGAGCAGTACTTC
-	TRBD2	TRBJ2-7	TRBV28	CASSLTSGPDYEQYF	TGTGCCAGCAGTCTAACTAGCGGCCCAGACTACGAGCAGTACTTC
-	-	TRBJ1-6	TRBV4-1	CASSQQSTGGKGSPLHF	TGCGCCAGCAGCCAACAATCGACAGGAGGAAAGGGGTCACCCCTCCACTTT
-	TRBD1	TRBJ1-1	TRBV30	CAWSRGETEAFF	TGTGCCTGGAGCAGGGGGGAAACTGAAGCTTTCTTT